This TCR beta chain was sequenced in a study of blood T cell repertoires in COVID-19. Overall study context: Sources were T cells, B-cell-depleted T cells, or PBMCs; the material itself was cDNA or gDNA.

Profiled with immunoSEQ multiplex PCR; TCRdb holds only in-frame clones, not every one. The repertoire includes 350,000 to 450,000 clones, around 87% of them detected once, and roughly 1.9% sits in the top ten. The CDR3 is 12 residues long. Germline V gene sequence: CDR1 KGHSH, CDR2 LQKENI. V was shortened by 2 bases and J by 5 bases, with 6 bases between the two germline ends. The sequenced sample was PBMCs or T cells enriched from blood (not recorded which). The chain joins TRBV18 to TRBJ1-1; weak D call: TRBD1 (6 bases). The source of this sequence is a middle-aged man in a cohort exposed to, infected with or recovered from COVID-19 (not recorded which). The CDR3 spells CASSPGQTEAFF. CDR3 DNA: TGTGCCAGCTCACCAGGACAGACTGAAGCTTTCTTT. Based on the CDR3 plus reference TRBV18 and TRBJ1-1, the full variable domain is NAGVMQNPRHLVRRRGQEARLRCSPMKGHSHVYWYRQLPEEGLKFMVYLQKENIIDESGMPKERFSAEFPKEGPSILRIQQVVRGDSAAYFCASSPGQTEAFFGQGTRLTVV.